The text below deals with one TCR beta chain. Its antigen is unknown. The source of the sample is a study of cytomegalovirus exposure and HLA in healthy donors. Study-wide results and caveats: Specificity of a few CMV-associated chains for CMV antigens was verified in vitro. The study put 150 to 200 TCR beta chains on its list as cytomegalovirus-associated.

The method was immunoSEQ multiplex PCR; TCRdb's version includes in-frame clones alone and lacks a portion of them. Of 150,000 or so clones listed, approximately 89% are singletons. V was clipped by 3 bases and J by 3 bases, with 9 bases between them. Looked up from germline, CDR1 is SGHAT and CDR2 is FQNNGV. This CDR3 is 13 amino acids long. The sample was PBMCs. This sequence joins TRBV11-2 and TRBJ2-7, with no clear D. The sequence was obtained from a woman aged 18-30 years in good health and CMV-seronegative. As DNA, the CDR3 is TGTGCCAGCAGCTTCCCCGGAGTCTACGAGCAGTACTTC. This gives the protein CASSFPGVYEQYF.